What follows are 20 T cell receptor beta chains derived from one specimen sequenced in a study of blood T cell repertoires in COVID-19. The repertoire was sequenced with immunoSEQ multiplex PCR; TCRdb's copy has only in-frame clones and lacks some. This table has approximately 69,000 clones, 75% to 90% appearing once. The sample comprised peripheral blood. These receptors came from a woman older than 75 with acute or convalescent COVID-19.

A single count supports this clone. The genes are TRBV18 and TRBJ1-5, with no clear D. Germline V CDR1 and CDR2: KGHSH, LQKENI. The CDR3 sequence is 14 residues long. Trimming left V 2 bases short and J 1 base short, with 6 bases between. The CDR3 sequence: CASSPTDSNQPQHF. The CDR3 bases are TGTGCCAGCTCACCAACAGACAGCAATCAGCCCCAGCATTTT.

This clone has a count of ten or more. This chain joins TRBV5-1 and TRBJ1-6; 9 bases fit TRBD1. The germline V gene has CDR1 SGHRS and CDR2 YFSETQ. The junction had 6 bases not matched to a gene; V was cut back by 6 bases and J by 8 bases. The CDR3 length is 14 residues. CDR3 loop: CASTPDRGDSPLHF. In nucleotides, the CDR3 is TGCGCCAGCACCCCGGACAGGGGCGATTCACCCCTCCACTTT.

The chain couples TRBV11-3 to TRBJ2-3; D may be TRBD1 (6 bases). Germline values: CDR1 SGHNT, CDR2 YENEEA. Trimming removed 2 bases at V and 6 bases at J, with 12 bases between. CDR3 length: 14 amino acids. DNA of the CDR3: TGTGCCAGCAGCTTAACAGGGACCACGGATACGCAGTATTTT. It yields the protein CASSLTGTTDTQYF.

J is TRBJ2-1 and V is TRBV7-9; the D gene is possibly TRBD2 (6 bases). The V end was cut by 5 bases, the J end by 0 bases, with 14 bases between. The CDR3 sequence is 16 residues long. Germline CDR1 reads SEHNR; CDR2 reads FQNEAQ (reference sequence). The CDR3 coding sequence is TGTGCCAGCAGCCGACCGGAGGGCAGCTCCTACAATGAGCAGTTCTTC. Encoded protein: CASSRPEGSSYNEQFF.

The CDR3 nucleotides read TGTGCCAGCAGCCTCTGGCGGGGGGTCGAAAAACTGTTTTTT. Translated, it gives CASSLWRGVEKLFF. V and J are TRBV5-6 and TRBJ1-4; TRBD1 might be the D (5 bases). Germline V gene lookup returns CDR1 SGHDT and CDR2 YYEEEE. The CDR3 sequence is 14 residues long. Trimming removed 4 bases from V and 8 bases from J, with 15 bases in between.

This chain links TRBV30 with TRBJ1-3; no clear D. Trimming shortened V by 1 base and J by 4 bases, and 5 bases separated the two germline ends. Germline CDR1 GTSNPN, CDR2 SVGIG (reference sequence). The CDR3 contains 12 residues. The CDR3 nucleotides are TGTGCCTGGAGTGCGGGAGGAAACACCATATATTTT. Residues: CAWSAGGNTIYF.

The gene calls are TRBV5-4 and TRBJ1-2; D is unresolved. Trimming removed 0 bases at V and 2 bases at J, with 11 bases between. This CDR3 has 15 residues. Germline V gene data show CDR1 as SGHNT and CDR2 as YYREEE (reference sequence). The DNA for the CDR3 is TGTGCCAGCAGCTTGGGGGCAGCCATCAACTATGGCTACACCTTC. This sequence encodes CASSLGAAINYGYTF.

This chain links TRBV14 with TRBJ2-1, with 12 bases fitting TRBD2. The ends lost 2 bases at V and 7 bases at J; junction bases unmatched: 6. The CDR3 is 16 amino acids. CDR1 and CDR2 from the germline V gene are SGHDN and FVKESK. The CDR3 loop reads CASSQPSGRARNEQFF. The CDR3 DNA reads as TGTGCCAGCAGCCAACCTAGCGGGAGGGCCAGGAATGAGCAGTTCTTC.

V usage is TRBV10-3 and J usage is TRBJ2-1, with D maybe TRBD2 (5 bases). The CDR3 is 14 amino acids. Germline V gene data show CDR1 as ENHRY and CDR2 as SYGVKD. The ends were cut back, 4 bases at V and 2 bases at J, with 9 bases in the middle. The CDR3 DNA sequence: TGTGCCATCAGTGGGCCGGGAACCTACAATGAGCAGTTCTTC. It yields the protein CAISGPGTYNEQFF.

The chain links TRBV6-5 to TRBJ1-1; weak D call: TRBD1 (6 bases). From germline, CDR1 is MNHEY and CDR2 SVGAGI. Trimming took 2 bases from V and 6 from J, leaving 10 bases between them. The CDR3 length is 13 residues. CDR3 nucleotide sequence: TGTGCCAGCAGTTACCCTGGACAGTCTGAAGCTTTCTTT. Protein: CASSYPGQSEAFF.

The J gene is TRBJ2-4, the V gene TRBV10-2; 8 bases are shared with TRBD2. The CDR3 has 17 amino acids. Germline CDR1 is WSHSY and CDR2 is SAAADI. Losses at the gene ends were 6 bases for V and 2 bases for J; bases not matched to a gene: 12. The CDR3 reads CASSDPGLVNSKNIQYF. CDR3 in DNA: TGCGCCAGCAGCGATCCGGGACTAGTGAACTCCAAAAACATTCAGTACTTC.

This rearrangement joins TRBV20-1 to TRBJ2-5, with 8 positions matching TRBD2. Germline CDR1 DFQATT, CDR2 SNEGSKA (reference sequence). Trimming at V came to 6 bases and at J to 1 base, leaving 7 bases not matched to a gene. The CDR3 is 14 residues long. In DNA, the CDR3 is TGCAGTGCGAGTAGGCTAGCGGGCCAAGAGACCCAGTACTTC. Protein sequence: CSASRLAGQETQYF.

This chain connects TRBV29-1 to TRBJ1-2; D ambiguous. The CDR3 length is 12 residues. In germline, CDR1 is SQVTM, CDR2 ANQGSEA. Trimming removed 6 bases from V and 6 bases from J, with 14 bases in between. DNA of the CDR3: TGCAGCGTCGGTAGTCTCCGCGATGGCTACACCTTC. Its protein is CSVGSLRDGYTF. Full variable domain (remainder filled in from reference TRBV29-1 and TRBJ1-2): SAVISQKPSRDICQRGTSLTIQCQVDSQVTMMFWYRQQPGQSLTLIATANQGSEATYESGFVIDKFPISRPNLTFSTLTVSNMSPEDSSIYLCSVGSLRDGYTFGSGTRLTVV.

V and J are TRBV7-6 and TRBJ1-4; D is uncertain. Germline V gene sequence: CDR1 SGHVS, CDR2 FNYEAQ. The V end lost 3 bases, the J end lost 1 base, and 6 bases lay between the germline ends. This CDR3 region has 14 residues. The CDR3 DNA reads TGTGCCAGCAGCTTGGAGGAAACTAATGAAAAACTGTTTTTT. Its protein product is CASSLEETNEKLFF.

The chain carries TRBV4-2 and TRBJ2-5; tentative D call: TRBD1 (6 bases). V was shortened by 4 bases and J by 5 bases, with 17 bases between the two germline ends. Germline values: CDR1 LGHNA, CDR2 YNFKEQ. The CDR3 length is 15 residues. The DNA for the CDR3 is TGTGCCAGCAGCCGGTTCGCGACAGGTGAGGAGACCCAGTACTTC. Translation: CASSRFATGEETQYF.

The J gene is TRBJ1-5, the V gene TRBV6-5, with 8 bases fitting TRBD1. The germline CDR1 and CDR2 sequences are MNHEY and SVGAGI. Trimming at V came to 4 bases and at J to 1 base, leaving 6 bases not matched to a gene. The length of the CDR3 is 16 residues. Here the CDR3 reads CASSSLDRGSNQPQHF. The DNA of the CDR3 is TGTGCCAGCAGTTCCCTTGACAGGGGAAGCAATCAGCCCCAGCATTTT.

The rearrangement uses TRBV19 and TRBJ2-5; the D is unclear. The CDR3 extends over 15 amino acids. Between the trimmed V and J ends, which lost 0 bases and 5 bases, there was a span of 13 bases. The germline V gene encodes CDR1 LNHDA and CDR2 SQIVND (reference sequence). CDR3 loop: CASSIDRSNRETQYF. CDR3 nucleotides: TGTGCCAGTAGTATAGACCGATCCAATCGGGAGACCCAGTACTTC.

The chain recombines TRBV7-3 with TRBJ2-1, with D maybe TRBD2 (8 bases). This CDR3 has 16 residues. Trimming removed 4 bases at V and 9 bases at J, with 22 bases between. CDR1 and CDR2 from the germline V gene are SGHTA and FQGTGA. CDR3 DNA sequence: TGTGCCAGCAGCTCCCAAGGGGGCGGGGGGCTAATTGAGCAGTTCTTC. It yields the protein CASSSQGGGGLIEQFF. The variable domain in full, with the rest retrieved from reference TRBV7-3 and TRBJ2-1, is GAGVSQTPSNKVTEKGKYVELRCDPISGHTALYWYRQSLGQGPEFLIYFQGTGAADDSGLPNDRFFAVRPEGSVSTLKIQRTERGDSAVYLCASSSQGGGGLIEQFFGPGTRLTVL.

The chain links TRBV9 to TRBJ1-2, with D perhaps matching TRBD1 (6 bases). The CDR3 length is 15 residues. Trimming took 2 bases from V and 4 from J, leaving 15 bases between them. Germline values: CDR1 SGDLS, CDR2 YYNGEE. The CDR3 nucleotides are TGTGCCAGCAGCGTTTTCGACAGGCAGTCCTATGGCTACACCTTC. Its translation: CASSVFDRQSYGYTF.

This chain uses TRBV7-3 with TRBJ1-1; TRBD1 agrees at 10 bases. CDR1 is SGHTA and CDR2 is FQGTGA in the germline V gene. The CDR3 totals 14 residues. After removal of 6 bases from V and 6 bases from J, the junction contained 7 bases not matched to a gene. The DNA of the CDR3 is TGTGCCAGCAGACCGACAGGGGGCGCGGCTGAAGCTTTCTTT. Translation: CASRPTGGAAEAFF.